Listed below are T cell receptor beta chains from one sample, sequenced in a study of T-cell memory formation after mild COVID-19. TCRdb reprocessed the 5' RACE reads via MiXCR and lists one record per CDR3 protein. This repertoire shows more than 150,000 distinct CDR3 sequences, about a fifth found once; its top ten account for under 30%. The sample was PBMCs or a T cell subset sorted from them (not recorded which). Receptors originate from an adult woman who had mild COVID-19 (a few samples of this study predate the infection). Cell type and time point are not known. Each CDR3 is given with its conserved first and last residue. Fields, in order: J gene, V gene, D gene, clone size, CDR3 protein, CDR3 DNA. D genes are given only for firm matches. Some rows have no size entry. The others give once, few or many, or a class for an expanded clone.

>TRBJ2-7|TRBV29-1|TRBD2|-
CSVESAGGSYEQYF
TGCAGCGTTGAATCGGCGGGGGGCTCCTACGAGCAGTACTTC
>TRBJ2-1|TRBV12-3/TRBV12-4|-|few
CASSSSRQFMNNEQFF
TGTGCCAGCAGTTCGAGTAGACAGTTTATGAACAATGAGCAGTTCTTC
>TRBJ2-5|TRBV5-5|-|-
CASSGDNQETQYF
TGTGCCAGCAGCGGGGACAACCAAGAGACCCAGTACTTC
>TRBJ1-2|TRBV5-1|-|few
CASSLTDYNYGYTF
TGCGCCAGCAGCTTGACAGACTACAACTATGGCTACACCTTC
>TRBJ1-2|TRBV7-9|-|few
CASSYGDRTFYGYTF
TGTGCCAGCAGCTATGGGGACCGAACCTTCTATGGCTACACCTTC
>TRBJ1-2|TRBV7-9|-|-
CASSPPPGHGYTF
TGTGCCAGCAGCCCACCCCCCGGACATGGCTACACCTTC
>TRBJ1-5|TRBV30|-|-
CAWSRADGSPQHF
TGTGCCTGGAGTAGGGCAGATGGGTCGCCCCAGCATTTT
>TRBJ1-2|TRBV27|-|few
CASSFGRLYGYTF
TGTGCCAGCAGTTTCGGCAGGCTCTATGGCTACACCTTC
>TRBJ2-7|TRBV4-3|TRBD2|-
CASSQDPGLVYEQYF
TGCGCCAGCAGCCAAGACCCGGGACTAGTTTACGAGCAGTACTTC
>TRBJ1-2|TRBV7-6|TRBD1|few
CASSSRQGRNYGYTF
TGTGCCAGCAGCTCCCGACAGGGTCGGAATTACGGCTACACCTTC
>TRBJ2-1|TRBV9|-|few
CASSVTGDPPSFEQFF
TGTGCCAGCAGCGTAACGGGGGACCCACCTTCCTTTGAGCAGTTCTTC
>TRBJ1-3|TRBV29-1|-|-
CSVAFGGSGNTIYF
TGCAGCGTTGCGTTCGGGGGCTCTGGAAACACCATATATTTT
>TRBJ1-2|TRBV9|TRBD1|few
CASSAGTGVAYGYTF
TGTGCCAGCAGCGCCGGGACAGGGGTAGCGTATGGCTACACCTTC
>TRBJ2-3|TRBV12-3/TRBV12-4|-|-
CASMIISVGTGIDTQYF
TGTGCCAGCATGATTATCTCGGTAGGGACCGGCATAGATACGCAGTATTTT
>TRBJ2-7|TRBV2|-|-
CASSLPASSYEQYF
TGTGCCAGCAGTCTCCCGGCTAGCTCCTACGAGCAGTACTTC
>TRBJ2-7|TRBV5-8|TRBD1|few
CASGDRGNEQYF
TGTGCCAGCGGCGACAGGGGCAACGAGCAGTACTTC
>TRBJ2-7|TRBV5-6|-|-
CASSLAGDPYEQYF
TGTGCCAGCAGCTTGGCGGGGGACCCCTACGAGCAGTACTTC
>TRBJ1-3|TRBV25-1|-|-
CASSWVQGHSGNTIYF
TGTGCCAGCAGTTGGGTACAGGGCCACTCTGGAAACACCATATATTTT
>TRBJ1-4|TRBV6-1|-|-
CALLTDTNEKLFF
TGTGCCCTACTGACGGACACGAATGAAAAACTGTTTTTT
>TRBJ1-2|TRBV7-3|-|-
CASSSGNPEDGYTF
TGTGCCAGCAGTTCGGGTAATCCCGAAGATGGCTACACCTTC
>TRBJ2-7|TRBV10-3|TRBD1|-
CAISETGLVYEQYF
TGTGCCATAAGTGAGACAGGGTTGGTCTACGAGCAGTACTTC
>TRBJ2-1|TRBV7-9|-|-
CASSLELYNEQFF
TGTGCCAGCAGCTTAGAACTGTACAATGAGCAGTTCTTC
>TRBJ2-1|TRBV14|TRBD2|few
CASSQESRLAGGPLSEQFF
TGTGCCAGCAGCCAAGAGTCACGACTAGCGGGAGGGCCTTTATCGGAGCAGTTCTTC
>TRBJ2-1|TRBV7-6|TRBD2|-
CASSEGLAALYNEQFF
TGTGCCAGCAGCGAAGGACTAGCGGCCCTGTACAATGAGCAGTTCTTC
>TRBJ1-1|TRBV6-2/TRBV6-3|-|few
CASLGSIRMNTEAFF
TGTGCCAGCCTCGGAAGTATCCGGATGAACACTGAAGCTTTCTTT
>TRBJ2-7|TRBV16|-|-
CASSQLKTGPLYEQYF
TGTGCCAGCAGCCAATTAAAAACAGGACCTCTTTACGAGCAGTACTTC
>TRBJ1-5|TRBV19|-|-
CASSIELGGNQPQHF
TGTGCCAGTAGTATAGAACTTGGGGGCAATCAGCCCCAGCATTTT
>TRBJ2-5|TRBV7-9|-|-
CASSETRPGETQYF
TGTGCCAGCAGCGAGACTAGGCCGGGGGAGACCCAGTACTTC
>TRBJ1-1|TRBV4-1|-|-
CASSQDRREAFF
TGCGCCAGCAGCCAAGACAGGCGGGAAGCTTTCTTT
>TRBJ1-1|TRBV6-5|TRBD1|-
CASSSWEPRDRRNTEAFF
TGTGCCAGCAGTTCATGGGAACCTCGGGACAGACGGAACACTGAAGCTTTCTTT
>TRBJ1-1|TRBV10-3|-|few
CAISDIGGNTEAFF
TGTGCCATCAGTGACATCGGGGGGAACACTGAAGCTTTCTTT
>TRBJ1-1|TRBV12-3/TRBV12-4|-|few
CASKPVPYDSAEAFF
TGTGCCAGCAAACCGGTCCCTTACGACAGCGCTGAAGCTTTCTTT
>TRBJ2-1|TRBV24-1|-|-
CATSLIGGDEQFF
TGTGCCACCAGTCTTATTGGAGGCGATGAGCAGTTCTTC
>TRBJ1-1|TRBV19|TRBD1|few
CASENRGQPEAFF
TGTGCCAGTGAAAACAGGGGGCAACCTGAAGCTTTCTTT
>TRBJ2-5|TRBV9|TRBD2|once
CASSVGLADQETQYF
TGTGCCAGCAGCGTAGGACTAGCGGACCAAGAGACCCAGTACTTC
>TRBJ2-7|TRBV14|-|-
CASSQVTGRNYEQYF
TGTGCCAGCAGCCAAGTTACTGGGAGAAACTACGAGCAGTACTTC
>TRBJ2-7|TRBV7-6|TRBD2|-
CASSSGLLSYEQYF
TGTGCCAGCAGCTCGGGACTACTTTCCTACGAGCAGTACTTC
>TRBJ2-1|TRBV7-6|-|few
CASSLGPENEQFF
TGTGCCAGCAGCTTAGGGCCGGAGAATGAGCAGTTCTTC
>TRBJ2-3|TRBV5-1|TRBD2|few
CASSLDSGGVTDTQYF
TGCGCCAGCAGCTTGGATAGCGGGGGAGTCACAGATACGCAGTATTTT
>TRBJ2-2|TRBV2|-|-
CASSFNVVSGELFF
TGTGCCAGCAGTTTTAATGTGGTTTCCGGGGAGCTGTTTTTT
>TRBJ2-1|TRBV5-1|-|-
CPSSLGAANEQFF
TGCCCCAGCAGCTTGGGTGCAGCCAATGAGCAGTTCTTC
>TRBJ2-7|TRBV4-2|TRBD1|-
CASSQAIGTGEYEQYF
TGTGCCAGCAGCCAAGCTATTGGGACAGGGGAGTACGAGCAGTACTTC
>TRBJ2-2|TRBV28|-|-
CASSTPPLGSNTGELFF
TGTGCCAGCAGCACCCCCCCATTGGGCAGCAACACCGGGGAGCTGTTTTTT
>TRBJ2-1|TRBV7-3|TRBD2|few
CASSFMGFLGTSGYNEQFF
TGTGCCAGCAGCTTTATGGGTTTTCTCGGGACTAGCGGCTACAATGAGCAGTTCTTC
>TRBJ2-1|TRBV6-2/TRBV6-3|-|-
CASSYDRNEQFF
TGTGCCAGCAGTTACGACAGGAATGAGCAGTTCTTC
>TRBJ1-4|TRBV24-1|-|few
CATSDLGRKLFF
TGTGCCACCAGTGATTTGGGGAGAAAACTGTTTTTT
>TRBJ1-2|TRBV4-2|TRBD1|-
CASSEEQGVDYGYTF
TGTGCCAGCAGCGAAGAACAGGGGGTTGACTATGGCTACACCTTC
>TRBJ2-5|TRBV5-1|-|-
CASSLERSRWAGETQYF
TGCGCCAGCAGCTTGGAAAGATCAAGGTGGGCGGGAGAGACCCAGTACTTC
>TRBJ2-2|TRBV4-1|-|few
CASSADRTGELFF
TGCGCCAGCAGCGCCGACAGGACCGGGGAGCTGTTTTTT
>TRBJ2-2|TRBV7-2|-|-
CASSLGLGIADTGELFF
TGTGCCAGCAGCTTAGGGTTGGGGATAGCAGACACCGGGGAGCTGTTTTTT